This TCR beta chain was retrieved from a study of untreated major depressive disorder. Assay used: immunoSEQ multiplex PCR; TCRdb lists only in-frame clones, some missing. The sample holds about 19,000 clones, 92% seen once. This receptor was taken from a middle-aged woman with major depressive disorder. The specimen was CD4+ T cells from PBMCs.

The CDR3 DNA follows: TGTGCCAGCAGTCGAGTCTATGGCTACACCTTC. It is translated as CASSRVYGYTF. The V and J genes are TRBV28 and TRBJ1-2; D remains unclear. V lost 5 bases and J lost 4, with 5 bases in between. The CDR3 length is 11 residues. CDR1 and CDR2 from the germline V gene are MDHEN and SYDVKM.